The T cell receptor (beta chain) under discussion was sequenced for a study of T cell repertoires and leukemia-associated antigens. Overall study: Approximately 17 million effective reads came from all samples combined.

Without fetal bovine serum, CD3+ T cells were rested overnight. TCRdb called the 5' RACE reads again in MiXCR, with one record for every CDR3 protein. There are about 11,000 distinct CDR3 sequences in the sample; 40% to 45% occur only once, and 27% lies in the top ten. To note about this clonotype: What it binds is unknown. The conserved final phenylalanine or tryptophan is absent from the CDR3, which likely points to a read error. Because the CDR3's place on the DNA is in doubt, the DNA is left out and the CDR3 is given as listed by TCRdb.

Whole-study results and caveats: Expanded clones' antigen specificity and function were not directly tested. V, J, VDJ and CDR3 counts did not differ significantly among groups.

The CDR3 spans 9 amino acids, including both terminal residues. CDR1 is MGHRA and CDR2 is YSYEKL in the germline V gene. This clonotype was obtained from a female donor in good health. The chain employs TRBV4-1 and TRBJ2-7; the listed D gene, TRBD2, was not tested against the DNA. Sequenced input: CD3+ T cells sorted from blood and cultured. The CDR3 here is CASSRRTLA.